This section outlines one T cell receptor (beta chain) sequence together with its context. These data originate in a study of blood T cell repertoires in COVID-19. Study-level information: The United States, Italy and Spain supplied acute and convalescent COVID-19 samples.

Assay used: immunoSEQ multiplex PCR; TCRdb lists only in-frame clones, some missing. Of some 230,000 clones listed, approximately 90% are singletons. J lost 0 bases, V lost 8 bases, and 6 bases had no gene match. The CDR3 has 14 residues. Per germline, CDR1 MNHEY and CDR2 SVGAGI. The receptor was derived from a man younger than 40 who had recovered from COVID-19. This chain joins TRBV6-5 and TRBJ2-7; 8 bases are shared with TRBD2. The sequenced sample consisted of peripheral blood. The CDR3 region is CASQTGTSSYEQYF. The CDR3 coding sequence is TGTGCCAGCCAAACGGGGACTAGCTCCTACGAGCAGTACTTC.